This entry lists 22 T cell receptor beta chains sequenced from one sample in a study of OX40 agonist ivuxolimab in advanced cancers. Clones were read by immunoSEQ multiplex PCR, and TCRdb kept only the in-frame ones, dropping some. The sample has 55,000 to 65,000 clones, 92% seen once. The material sequenced was CD4+ or CD8+ T cells sorted from blood, taken in a trial of the OX40 agonist ivuxolimab. Every receptor here comes from an adult with an advanced solid tumor such as melanoma, head and neck, liver or kidney cancer.

This chain joins TRBV28 and TRBJ2-1, with 8 bases identical to TRBD2. Trimming at V came to 5 bases and at J to 4 bases, leaving 7 bases not matched to a gene. Germline V gene data show CDR1 as MDHEN and CDR2 as SYDVKM. The CDR3 has 15 amino acids. As DNA, the CDR3 is TGTGCCAGCAGTCCCCTAGCGGGCGCATACAATGAGCAGTTCTTC. It yields the protein CASSPLAGAYNEQFF.

The chain uses TRBV5-1 and TRBJ1-2; a weak D match, TRBD1 (6 bases). CDR3 length: 15 amino acids. Trimming took off 4 bases at V and 4 bases at J, with 17 bases between the two ends. CDR1 SGHRS and CDR2 YFSETQ come from the germline V gene. Here the CDR3 DNA reads TGCGCCAGCAGCCCAAAACAGGGCTTATTCTATGGCTACACCTTC. It specifies CASSPKQGLFYGYTF.

The gene calls are TRBV7-9 and TRBJ1-5, with unresolved D. V was trimmed by 6 bases and J by 0 bases, leaving 9 bases between them. The CDR3 is made up of 14 amino acids. From germline, CDR1 is SEHNR and CDR2 FQNEAQ (reference sequence). The CDR3 reads CASREPYSNQPQHF. DNA of the CDR3: TGTGCCAGCAGGGAACCTTATAGCAATCAGCCCCAGCATTTT.

In this sample, this clone turned up once. The junction shows a germline mismatch at one end, possibly a read error. The chain has TRBV9 and TRBJ2-7; possibly TRBD2 for D (5 bases). Germline assignment: CDR1 SGDLS and CDR2 YYNGEE. The CDR3 contains 12 residues. This CDR3 is CASSPTGNEQHF. The DNA of the CDR3 is TGTGCCAGCAGCCCGACGGGGAACGAGCAGCACTTC.

Points on this clone: Other DNA sequences in this specimen translate into the identical CDR3. This chain links TRBV30 with TRBJ1-1; 10 bases fit TRBD1. Unmatched junction bases numbered 5, after V lost 3 bases and J lost 4 bases. In germline, CDR1 is GTSNPN, CDR2 SVGIG (reference sequence). The CDR3 is 14 amino acids. CDR3 sequence: CAWRTGQGVTEAFF. The CDR3 bases are TGTGCCTGGAGAACCGGACAGGGGGTCACTGAAGCTTTCTTT.

CDR3 sequence reads: CASSFRGGYNEQFF. Written as DNA, the CDR3 is TGTGCCAGCAGTTTCCGGGGTGGATACAATGAGCAGTTCTTC. This chain uses TRBV27 with TRBJ2-1; TRBD2 might be the D (5 bases). V was cut by 3 bases and J by 4 bases, with 10 bases left in between. There are 14 residues in the CDR3. CDR1 is MNHEY and CDR2 is SMNVEV in the germline V gene (reference sequence).

The genes are TRBV6-6 and TRBJ1-5; TRBD1 matches at 7 bases. Trimming cost V 6 bases and J 7 bases; bases outside gene matches: 9. Germline V gene data show CDR1 as MNHNY and CDR2 as SVGAGI (reference sequence). The CDR3 sequence is 14 residues long. The CDR3 is CASRTTGLRQPQHF. Written as DNA, the CDR3 is TGTGCCAGCAGGACGACAGGGCTCAGGCAGCCCCAGCATTTT.

The CDR3 reads CAWSVDGEETQYF. DNA of the CDR3: TGTGCCTGGAGTGTAGATGGGGAAGAGACCCAGTACTTC. V and J are TRBV30 and TRBJ2-5; the D is unclear. The length of the CDR3 is 13 residues. With 0 bases removed from V and 3 bases from J, the gap between germline ends came to 8 bases. Germline-derived CDR1 and CDR2 are GTSNPN and SVGIG (reference sequence).

The chain is built from TRBV7-6 and TRBJ2-6; TRBD2 matches 12 bases. The germline CDR1 and CDR2 sequences are SGHVS and FNYEAQ. This CDR3 has 19 amino acids. V trimming: 1 base; J trimming: 0 bases; junction bases outside the gene matches: 4. DNA of the CDR3: TGTGCCAGCAGCTTAGTGACGGGACTAGCGGGCTCTGGGGCCAACGTCCTGACTTTC. Its protein product is CASSLVTGLAGSGANVLTF.

This clone was counted only a few times. The rearrangement links TRBV27 to TRBJ1-5; 10 bases map to TRBD1. Germline lookup yields CDR1 MNHEY and CDR2 SMNVEV (reference sequence). J lost 4 bases, V lost 11 bases, and 14 bases had no gene match. CDR3 size: 16 residues. CDR3 coding DNA: TGTGCCGTTGGGCTGGTGGGGACAGGGGTGAATCAGCCCCAGCATTTT. The encoded protein is CAVGLVGTGVNQPQHF.

This CDR3 is CASSVLAGPPNEQFF. The CDR3 DNA sequence: TGCGCCAGCAGCGTCCTAGCGGGGCCCCCCAATGAGCAGTTCTTC. The genes are TRBV4-1 and TRBJ2-1; 9 nucleotides align to TRBD2. The germline gives CDR1 MGHRA, CDR2 YSYEKL. The CDR3 runs to 15 residues. Trimming at V came to 5 bases and at J to 6 bases, leaving 8 bases not matched to a gene.

The V and J genes are TRBV7-8 and TRBJ1-1, with D hard to call. Germline V gene data show CDR1 as SGHVS and CDR2 as FQNEAQ. The CDR3 consists of 14 residues. V was trimmed by 1 base and J by 5 bases, leaving 11 bases between them. The CDR3 loop is CASSLEWPMTEAFF. CDR3 in DNA: TGTGCCAGCAGCTTAGAGTGGCCCATGACTGAAGCTTTCTTT.

The chain joins TRBV10-2 to TRBJ2-1; D ambiguous. Per germline, CDR1 WSHSY and CDR2 SAAADI. There are 11 residues in the CDR3. V lost 8 bases, J lost 7 bases, and 9 bases lay in between. Here the CDR3 DNA reads TGCGCCAGCCTGACTGGTAATGAGCAGTTCTTC. It is translated as CASLTGNEQFF.

This clone was observed a single time. The J gene is TRBJ2-5, the V gene TRBV6-1, with D possibly being TRBD1 (5 bases). This CDR3 has 15 amino acids. Germline V lookup: CDR1 MNHNS, CDR2 SASEGT. Deletions cut 6 bases from V and 2 bases from J, with 16 bases between. The CDR3 loop reads CASSPQVAIQETQYF. CDR3 DNA: TGTGCCAGCAGCCCACAGGTAGCTATTCAAGAGACCCAGTACTTC.

The J gene is TRBJ2-1, the V gene TRBV6-5, with D unclear. In germline, CDR1 is MNHEY, CDR2 SVGAGI. V was shortened by 8 bases and J by 6 bases, with 11 bases between the two germline ends. CDR3 length: 12 amino acids. CDR3 coding DNA: TGTGCCAGCGCAGGATCCGCCAATGAGCAGTTCTTC. This sequence encodes CASAGSANEQFF.

The chain employs TRBV2 and TRBJ1-2; D is unclear. Trimming removed 4 bases from V and 4 bases from J, with 10 bases in between. The CDR3 loop spans 13 amino acids. Germline CDR1 SNHLY, CDR2 FYNNEI. CDR3 sequence: CASSGAQVYGYTF. DNA for the CDR3: TGTGCCAGCAGTGGGGCGCAGGTCTATGGCTACACCTTC.

The chain links TRBV6-6 to TRBJ1-5; D uncertain. The CDR3 has 16 amino acids. Looked up from germline, CDR1 is MNHNY and CDR2 is SVGAGI (reference sequence). Trimming pared 4 bases from V and 0 bases from J, leaving 13 bases between. DNA for the CDR3: TGTGCCAGCAGTTCAACAGAAGGGTATAGCAATCAGCCCCAGCATTTT. It specifies CASSSTEGYSNQPQHF.

This chain joins TRBV28 and TRBJ1-1; 9 nucleotides align to TRBD1. Per the germline V gene, CDR1 is MDHEN and CDR2 is SYDVKM. With V trimmed by 3 bases and J by 5 bases, 7 bases remained unmatched. The CDR3 consists of 15 residues. This CDR3 reads CASSFSGQGRTEAFF. For the CDR3, the DNA is TGTGCCAGCAGTTTCTCGGGACAGGGCAGAACTGAAGCTTTCTTT.

The chain combines TRBV14 with TRBJ1-3, with D uncertain. Per germline, CDR1 SGHDN and CDR2 FVKESK. The CDR3 has 15 amino acids. The V and J ends lost 5 bases and 0 bases respectively, with 11 bases between them. The CDR3 region is CASSRGRGSGNTIYF. Written as DNA, the CDR3 is TGTGCCAGCAGCAGAGGACGAGGCTCTGGAAACACCATATATTTT.

J is TRBJ1-3 and V is TRBV28; TRBD1 agrees at 9 bases. The CDR3 is 17 amino acids. The germline V gene has CDR1 MDHEN and CDR2 SYDVKM. J was trimmed by 0 bases and V by 5 bases; bases with no gene match: 8. Here the CDR3 reads CASSPHRTGVSGNTIYF. In DNA form, the CDR3 reads TGTGCCAGCAGTCCCCACAGGACAGGGGTCTCTGGAAACACCATATATTTT.

The rearrangement joins TRBV6-5 to TRBJ2-3, with 7 nucleotides matching TRBD1. The V gene's germline CDR1 is MNHEY and CDR2 SVGAGI. This CDR3 comprises 13 residues. The V gene end was trimmed by 6 bases and the J gene end by 5 bases; junction bases not matched to a gene: 5. In DNA form, the CDR3 reads TGTGCCAGCAGCCGACAGGGTGTAGATACGCAGTATTTT. It codes for CASSRQGVDTQYF.

This chain uses TRBV6-5 with TRBJ1-2, with 8 bases matching TRBD1. Germline V lookup: CDR1 MNHEY, CDR2 SVGAGI. CDR3 length: 15 amino acids. V was pared by 3 bases and J by 7 bases, with 10 bases of the junction left unmatched. In DNA form, the CDR3 reads TGTGCCAGCAGTTATCTCATGGGACAGGTTTCTGGCTACACCTTC. This translates into CASSYLMGQVSGYTF.